These T cell receptor beta chains were read from a single sample in a study of blood T cell repertoires in COVID-19. Sequenced by immunoSEQ multiplex PCR; TCRdb stores in-frame clones only, minus some. The top ten hold around 1.1% of the sample, which has about 430,000 clones, 80% to 90% seen once. Sequencing was carried out using PBMCs or T cells enriched from blood (not recorded which). The receptor source for this set is a man between 25 and 39 years old who had recovered from COVID-19. The CDR3 runs from the conserved cysteine through the conserved F or W. The D gene is left open where the match is weak. Where a row states a size, it is once, few, many or the class of an expanded clone; other rows omit it.

d_gene: TRBD2; abundance: -; j_gene: TRBJ2-7; v_gene: TRBV6-5; CDR3aa: CASSTTSGAYEQYF; CDR3nt: TGTGCCAGCAGCACTACTAGCGGGGCCTACGAGCAGTACTTC
d_gene: -; abundance: -; j_gene: TRBJ1-2; v_gene: TRBV5-1; CDR3aa: CASSSPGQGGGYTF; CDR3nt: TGCGCCAGCAGTAGCCCGGGTCAAGGAGGTGGCTACACCTTC
d_gene: -; abundance: -; j_gene: TRBJ1-3; v_gene: TRBV5-6; CDR3aa: CASSSPAGGAGNTIYF; CDR3nt: TGTGCCAGCAGCTCCCCCGCCGGGGGAGCTGGAAACACCATATATTTT
d_gene: -; abundance: few; j_gene: TRBJ1-6; v_gene: TRBV28; CDR3aa: CASSLPRFSSYNSPLHF; CDR3nt: TGTGCCAGCAGTTTACCTCGATTCAGCTCCTATAATTCACCCCTCCACTTT
d_gene: -; abundance: -; j_gene: TRBJ1-1; v_gene: TRBV3-1/TRBV3-2; CDR3aa: CASSPYRDKNTEAFF; CDR3nt: TGTGCCAGCAGCCCATACCGGGACAAGAACACTGAAGCTTTCTTT
d_gene: -; abundance: -; j_gene: TRBJ1-2; v_gene: TRBV27; CDR3aa: CASSTQGRGGYGYTF; CDR3nt: TGTGCCAGCAGTACACAGGGCCGGGGGGGGTATGGCTACACCTTC
d_gene: TRBD1; abundance: -; j_gene: TRBJ2-7; v_gene: TRBV6-5; CDR3aa: CASSSLGQGASYEQYF; CDR3nt: TGTGCCAGCAGTTCGCTCGGACAGGGGGCCTCCTACGAGCAGTACTTC
d_gene: -; abundance: -; j_gene: TRBJ1-1; v_gene: TRBV7-9; CDR3aa: CASSLFSGANTEAFF; CDR3nt: TGTGCCAGCAGCTTATTTAGCGGGGCGAACACTGAAGCTTTCTTT
d_gene: TRBD1; abundance: once; j_gene: TRBJ1-2; v_gene: TRBV29-1; CDR3aa: CSAPDRAGNYGYTF; CDR3nt: TGCAGCGCCCCCGACAGGGCCGGGAACTATGGCTACACCTTC
d_gene: -; abundance: -; j_gene: TRBJ1-1; v_gene: TRBV5-1; CDR3aa: CASSDPSGTPDTEAFF; CDR3nt: TGCGCCAGCAGCGATCCTTCCGGGACTCCGGACACTGAAGCTTTCTTT
d_gene: -; abundance: -; j_gene: TRBJ1-5; v_gene: TRBV30; CDR3aa: CAWSVGLGPEPQHF; CDR3nt: TGTGCCTGGAGTGTAGGTCTGGGGCCGGAGCCCCAGCATTTT
d_gene: -; abundance: -; j_gene: TRBJ1-2; v_gene: TRBV20-1; CDR3aa: CSVTGGYGYTF; CDR3nt: TGCAGTGTGACGGGCGGGTATGGCTACACCTTC
d_gene: TRBD2; abundance: -; j_gene: TRBJ2-3; v_gene: TRBV7-6; CDR3aa: CASSLARGGRAATDTQYF; CDR3nt: TGTGCCAGCAGCTTAGCCCGTGGCGGGAGGGCCGCAACGGATACGCAGTATTTT
d_gene: -; abundance: -; j_gene: TRBJ2-5; v_gene: TRBV14; CDR3aa: CASSPARVETQYF; CDR3nt: TGTGCCAGCAGCCCAGCTAGAGTAGAGACCCAGTACTTC
d_gene: -; abundance: -; j_gene: TRBJ2-5; v_gene: TRBV7-8; CDR3aa: CASSAGLTQYF; CDR3nt: TGTGCCAGCAGCGCAGGACTGACCCAGTACTTC
d_gene: -; abundance: once; j_gene: TRBJ2-1; v_gene: TRBV29-1; CDR3aa: CSVQAIISYNEQFF; CDR3nt: TGCAGCGTACAGGCCATAATCTCCTACAATGAGCAGTTCTTC
d_gene: -; abundance: -; j_gene: TRBJ2-1; v_gene: TRBV27; CDR3aa: CASRGARYYNEQFF; CDR3nt: TGTGCCAGCAGGGGAGCGCGTTACTACAATGAGCAGTTCTTC
d_gene: -; abundance: -; j_gene: TRBJ1-2; v_gene: TRBV11-2; CDR3aa: CASSLSGGLIYGYTF; CDR3nt: TGTGCCAGCAGCTTATCCGGGGGGCTAATCTATGGCTACACCTTC
d_gene: -; abundance: -; j_gene: TRBJ1-1; v_gene: TRBV7-3; CDR3aa: CASSLIPNTNTEAFF; CDR3nt: TGTGCCAGCAGCTTAATCCCCAACACGAACACTGAAGCTTTCTTT
d_gene: -; abundance: -; j_gene: TRBJ2-2; v_gene: TRBV11-2; CDR3aa: CASSFASWELFF; CDR3nt: TGTGCCAGCAGCTTTGCTAGCTGGGAGCTGTTTTTT
d_gene: -; abundance: -; j_gene: TRBJ1-2; v_gene: TRBV28; CDR3aa: CASSQGQYGYTF; CDR3nt: TGTGCCAGCAGCCAAGGACAGTATGGCTACACCTTC
d_gene: -; abundance: -; j_gene: TRBJ2-5; v_gene: TRBV5-1; CDR3aa: CASSFAGGGQETQYF; CDR3nt: TGCGCCAGCAGCTTTGCTGGTGGCGGTCAAGAGACCCAGTACTTC
d_gene: TRBD1; abundance: -; j_gene: TRBJ2-3; v_gene: TRBV10-3; CDR3aa: CAITHGQGGSDTQYF; CDR3nt: TGTGCCATCACCCACGGACAGGGAGGTAGTGATACGCAGTATTTT
d_gene: -; abundance: -; j_gene: TRBJ2-7; v_gene: TRBV28; CDR3aa: CASSPTGSSYEQYF; CDR3nt: TGTGCCAGCAGCCCGACAGGTTCCTCCTACGAGCAGTACTTC
d_gene: TRBD1; abundance: -; j_gene: TRBJ2-6; v_gene: TRBV7-9; CDR3aa: CASFRDRGSGANVLTF; CDR3nt: TGTGCCAGCTTCCGGGACAGGGGATCTGGGGCCAACGTCCTGACTTTC
d_gene: -; abundance: -; j_gene: TRBJ1-6; v_gene: TRBV7-9; CDR3aa: CASSLAAQGNSPLHF; CDR3nt: TGTGCCAGCAGCTTAGCGGCACAGGGTAATTCACCCCTCCACTTT
d_gene: -; abundance: -; j_gene: TRBJ2-5; v_gene: TRBV12-5; CDR3aa: CASTPEEGPRKTQYF; CDR3nt: TGTGCTAGTACCCCGGAGGAGGGGCCGCGGAAGACCCAGTACTTC
d_gene: -; abundance: -; j_gene: TRBJ1-1; v_gene: TRBV15; CDR3aa: CATSREGSRPKEDTEAFF; CDR3nt: TGTGCCACCAGCAGAGAAGGATCGAGACCAAAGGAGGACACTGAAGCTTTCTTT
d_gene: TRBD2; abundance: -; j_gene: TRBJ2-7; v_gene: TRBV28; CDR3aa: CASSIPGLAIEQYF; CDR3nt: TGTGCCAGCAGCATCCCGGGACTAGCGATCGAGCAGTACTTC
d_gene: -; abundance: -; j_gene: TRBJ2-2; v_gene: TRBV6-6; CDR3aa: CASGSGGELFF; CDR3nt: TGTGCCAGCGGCTCAGGGGGGGAGCTGTTTTTT
d_gene: TRBD1; abundance: once; j_gene: TRBJ1-1; v_gene: TRBV7-9; CDR3aa: CASSRQGAGTEAFF; CDR3nt: TGTGCCAGCAGCCGACAGGGGGCCGGCACTGAAGCTTTCTTT
d_gene: -; abundance: -; j_gene: TRBJ1-2; v_gene: TRBV7-9; CDR3aa: CASSLEGTGLNYGYTF; CDR3nt: TGTGCCAGCAGCTTAGAAGGAACAGGGTTAAACTATGGCTACACCTTC